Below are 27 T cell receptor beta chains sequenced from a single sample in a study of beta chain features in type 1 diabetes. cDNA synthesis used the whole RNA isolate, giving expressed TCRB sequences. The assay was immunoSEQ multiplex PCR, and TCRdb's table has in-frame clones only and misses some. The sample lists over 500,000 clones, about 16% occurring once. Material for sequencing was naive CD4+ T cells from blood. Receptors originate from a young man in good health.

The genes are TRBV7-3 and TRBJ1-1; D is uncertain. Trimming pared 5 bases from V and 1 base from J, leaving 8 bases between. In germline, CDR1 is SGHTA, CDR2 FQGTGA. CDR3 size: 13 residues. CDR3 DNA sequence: TGTGCCAGCAGCCCTCGACAGAACACTGAAGCTTTCTTT. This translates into CASSPRQNTEAFF.

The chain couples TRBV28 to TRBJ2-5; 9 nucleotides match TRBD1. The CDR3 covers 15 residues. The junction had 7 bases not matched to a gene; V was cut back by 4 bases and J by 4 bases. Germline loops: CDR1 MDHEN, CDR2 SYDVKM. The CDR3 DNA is TGTGCCAGCAGTTCGCCGGGACAGGGACCAGAGACCCAGTACTTC. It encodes CASSSPGQGPETQYF.

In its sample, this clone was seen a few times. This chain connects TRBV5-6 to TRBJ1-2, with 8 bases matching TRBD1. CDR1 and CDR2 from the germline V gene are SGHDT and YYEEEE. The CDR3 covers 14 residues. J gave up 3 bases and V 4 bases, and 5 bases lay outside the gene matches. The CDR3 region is CASSRQGRHYGYTF. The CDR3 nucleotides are TGTGCCAGCAGCCGACAGGGGAGACACTATGGCTACACCTTC.

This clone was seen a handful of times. CDR3: CASSPATKGLQYF. CDR3 DNA: TGTGCCAGCAGTCCCGCGACGAAGGGACTGCAGTATTTT. The chain joins TRBV6-5 to TRBJ2-3; perhaps TRBD2 as D (6 bases). This CDR3 has 13 amino acids. Trimming shortened V by 5 bases and J by 11 bases, and 17 bases separated the two germline ends. Germline CDR1 MNHEY, CDR2 SVGAGI.

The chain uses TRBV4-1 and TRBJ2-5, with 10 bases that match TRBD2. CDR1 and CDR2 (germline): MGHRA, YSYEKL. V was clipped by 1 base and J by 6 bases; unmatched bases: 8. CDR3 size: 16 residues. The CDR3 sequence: CASSQGYSGGRKTQYF. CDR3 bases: TGCGCCAGCAGCCAAGGTTATAGCGGGGGGAGGAAGACCCAGTACTTC.

The CDR3 nucleotides read TGTGCCACCAACGGACAGAGAAACACCGGGGAGCTGTTTTTT. Protein product: CATNGQRNTGELFF. This sequence joins TRBV10-3 and TRBJ2-2; D possibly corresponds to TRBD1 (6 bases). The V gene lost 10 bases and the J gene lost 2 bases, with 14 bases spanning the gap. The CDR3 contains 14 residues. Per germline, CDR1 ENHRY and CDR2 SYGVKD.

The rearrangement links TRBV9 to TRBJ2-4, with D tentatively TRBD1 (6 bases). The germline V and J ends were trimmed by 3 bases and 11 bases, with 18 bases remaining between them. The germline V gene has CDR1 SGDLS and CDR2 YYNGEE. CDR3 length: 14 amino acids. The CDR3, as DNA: TGTGCCAGCAGCGAAGGACAGCCTGTGGAGGTTCAGTACTTC. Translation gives CASSEGQPVEVQYF.

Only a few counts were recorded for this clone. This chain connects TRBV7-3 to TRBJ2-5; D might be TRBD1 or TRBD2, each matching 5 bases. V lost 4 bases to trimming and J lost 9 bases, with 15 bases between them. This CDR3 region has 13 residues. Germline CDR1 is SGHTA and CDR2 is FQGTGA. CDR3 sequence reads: CASSSSQGRAQYF. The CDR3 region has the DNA TGTGCCAGCAGCTCTAGCCAGGGAAGGGCCCAGTACTTC.

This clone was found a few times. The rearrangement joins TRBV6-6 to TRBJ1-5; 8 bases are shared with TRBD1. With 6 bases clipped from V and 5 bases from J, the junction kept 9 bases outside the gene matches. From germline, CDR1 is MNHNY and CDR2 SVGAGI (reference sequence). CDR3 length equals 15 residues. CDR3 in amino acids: CASSQGQGGYQPQHF. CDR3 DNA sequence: TGTGCCAGCAGCCAAGGACAGGGCGGATATCAGCCCCAGCATTTT.

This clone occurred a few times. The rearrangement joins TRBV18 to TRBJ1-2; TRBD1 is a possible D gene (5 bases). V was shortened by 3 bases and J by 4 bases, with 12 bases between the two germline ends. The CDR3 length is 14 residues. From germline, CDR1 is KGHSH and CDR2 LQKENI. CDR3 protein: CASSPGLLIYGYTF. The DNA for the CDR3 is TGTGCCAGCTCACCGGGACTTTTAATCTATGGCTACACCTTC.

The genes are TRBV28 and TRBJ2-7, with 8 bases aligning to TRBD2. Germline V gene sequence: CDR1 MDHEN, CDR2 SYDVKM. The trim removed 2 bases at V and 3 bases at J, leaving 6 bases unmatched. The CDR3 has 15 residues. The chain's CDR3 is CASSLRGGGHYEQYF. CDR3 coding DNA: TGTGCCAGCAGTTTAAGGGGCGGGGGGCACTACGAGCAGTACTTC.

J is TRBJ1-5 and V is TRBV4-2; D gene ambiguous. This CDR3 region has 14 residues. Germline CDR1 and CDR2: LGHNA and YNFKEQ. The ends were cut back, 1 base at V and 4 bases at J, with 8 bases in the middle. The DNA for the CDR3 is TGTGCCAGCAGCCAAGGGAGCAGGAATCAGCCCCAGCATTTT. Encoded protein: CASSQGSRNQPQHF.

The CDR3 DNA is TGCGCCAGCAGCTTGGCCCTCACTAGCGGGGGTGAGACCCAGTACTTC. This encodes CASSLALTSGGETQYF. J is TRBJ2-5 and V is TRBV5-1; TRBD2 agrees at 11 bases. The CDR3 extends over 16 amino acids. The junction had 6 bases not matched to a gene; V was cut back by 0 bases and J by 5 bases. CDR1 is SGHRS and CDR2 is YFSETQ in the germline V gene.

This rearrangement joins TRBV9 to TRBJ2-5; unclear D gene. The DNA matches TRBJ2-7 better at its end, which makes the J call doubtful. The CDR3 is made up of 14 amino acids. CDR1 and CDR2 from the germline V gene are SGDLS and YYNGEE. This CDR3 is CASSVEVGRYEQYF. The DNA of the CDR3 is TGTGCCAGCAGCGTAGAGGTAGGAAGATACGAGCAGTACTTC.

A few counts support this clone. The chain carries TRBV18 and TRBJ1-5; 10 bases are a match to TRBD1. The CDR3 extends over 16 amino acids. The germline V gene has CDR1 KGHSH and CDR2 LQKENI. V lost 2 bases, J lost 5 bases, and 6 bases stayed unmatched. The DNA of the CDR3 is TGTGCCAGCTCACCAGGACGGACAGGGGGGGATCAGCCCCAGCATTTT. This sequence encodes CASSPGRTGGDQPQHF.

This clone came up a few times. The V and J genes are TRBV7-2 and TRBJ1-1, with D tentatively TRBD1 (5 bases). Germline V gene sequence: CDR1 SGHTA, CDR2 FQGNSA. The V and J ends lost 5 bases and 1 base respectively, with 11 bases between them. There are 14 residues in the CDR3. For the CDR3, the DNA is TGTGCCAGCAGCCGGGGGAGTACGAACACTGAAGCTTTCTTT. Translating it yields CASSRGSTNTEAFF.

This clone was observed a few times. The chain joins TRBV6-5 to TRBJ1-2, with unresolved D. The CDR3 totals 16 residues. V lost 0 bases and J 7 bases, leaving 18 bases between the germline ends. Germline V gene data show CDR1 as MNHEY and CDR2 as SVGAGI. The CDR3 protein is CASSYSGPARSFGYTF. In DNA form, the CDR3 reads TGTGCCAGCAGTTACTCGGGTCCAGCTCGGTCGTTTGGCTACACCTTC.

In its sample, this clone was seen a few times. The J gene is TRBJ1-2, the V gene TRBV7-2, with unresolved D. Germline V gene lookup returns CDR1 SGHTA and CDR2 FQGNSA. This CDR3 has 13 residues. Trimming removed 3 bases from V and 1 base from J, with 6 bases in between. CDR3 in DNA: TGTGCCAGCAGCTTTCAGGATAACTATGGCTACACCTTC. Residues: CASSFQDNYGYTF.

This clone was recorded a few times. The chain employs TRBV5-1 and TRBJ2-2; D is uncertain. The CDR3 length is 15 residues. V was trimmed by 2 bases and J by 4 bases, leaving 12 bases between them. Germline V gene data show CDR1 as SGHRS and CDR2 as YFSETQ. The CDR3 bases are TGCGCCAGCAGCTTCGGGCTTCCGGGCACCGGGGAGCTGTTTTTT. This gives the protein CASSFGLPGTGELFF.

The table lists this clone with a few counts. CDR3 sequence: CASSLWAGGVEPQYF. In DNA, the CDR3 is TGTGCCAGCAGTTTATGGGCGGGAGGGGTGGAACCCCAGTACTTC. The chain couples TRBV28 to TRBJ2-7, with 9 bases aligning to TRBD2. The length of the CDR3 is 15 residues. In germline, CDR1 is MDHEN, CDR2 SYDVKM. After removal of 0 bases from V and 10 bases from J, the junction contained 10 bases not matched to a gene.

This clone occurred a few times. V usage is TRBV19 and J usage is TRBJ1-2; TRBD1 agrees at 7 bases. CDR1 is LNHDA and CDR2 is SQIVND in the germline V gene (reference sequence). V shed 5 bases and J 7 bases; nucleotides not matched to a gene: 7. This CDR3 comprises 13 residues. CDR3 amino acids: CASSSTGVRGYTF. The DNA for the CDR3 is TGTGCCAGTAGTTCCACAGGGGTACGTGGCTACACCTTC. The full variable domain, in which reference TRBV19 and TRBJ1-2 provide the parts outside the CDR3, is DGGITQSPKYLFRKEGQNVTLSCEQNLNHDAMYWYRQDPGQGLRLIYYSQIVNDFQKGDIAEGYSVSREKKESFPLTVTSAQKNPTAFYLCASSSTGVRGYTFGSGTRLTVV.

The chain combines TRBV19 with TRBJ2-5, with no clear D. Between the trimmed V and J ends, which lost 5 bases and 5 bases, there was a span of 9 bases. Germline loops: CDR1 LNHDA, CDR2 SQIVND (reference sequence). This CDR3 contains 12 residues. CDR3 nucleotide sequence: TGTGCCAGTAGTCAAAGGTGGGAGACCCAGTACTTC. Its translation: CASSQRWETQYF.

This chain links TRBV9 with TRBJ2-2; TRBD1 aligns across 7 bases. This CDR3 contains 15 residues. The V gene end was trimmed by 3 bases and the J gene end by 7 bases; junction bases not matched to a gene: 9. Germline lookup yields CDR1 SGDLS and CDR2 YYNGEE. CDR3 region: CASSAGQAGGGELFF. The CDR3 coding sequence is TGTGCCAGCAGCGCCGGACAGGCAGGTGGCGGGGAGCTGTTTTTT.

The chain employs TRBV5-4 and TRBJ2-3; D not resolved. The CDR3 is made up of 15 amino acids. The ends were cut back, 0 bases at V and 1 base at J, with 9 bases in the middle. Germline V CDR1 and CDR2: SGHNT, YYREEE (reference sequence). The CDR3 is CASSLDPRGTDTQYF. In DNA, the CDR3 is TGTGCCAGCAGCTTGGACCCTAGAGGCACAGATACGCAGTATTTT.

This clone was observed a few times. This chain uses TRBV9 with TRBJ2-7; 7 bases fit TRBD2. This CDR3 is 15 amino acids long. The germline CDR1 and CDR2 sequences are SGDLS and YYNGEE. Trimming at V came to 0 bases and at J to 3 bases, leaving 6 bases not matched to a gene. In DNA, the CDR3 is TGTGCCAGCAGCGTAGCCGGGGGGAAGCGCTACGAGCAGTACTTC. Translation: CASSVAGGKRYEQYF. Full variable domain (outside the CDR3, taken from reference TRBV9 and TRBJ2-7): DSGVTQTPKHLITATGQRVTLRCSPRSGDLSVYWYQQSLDQGLQFLIQYYNGEERAKGNILERFSAQQFPDLHSELNLSSLELGDSALYFCASSVAGGKRYEQYFGPGTRLTVT.

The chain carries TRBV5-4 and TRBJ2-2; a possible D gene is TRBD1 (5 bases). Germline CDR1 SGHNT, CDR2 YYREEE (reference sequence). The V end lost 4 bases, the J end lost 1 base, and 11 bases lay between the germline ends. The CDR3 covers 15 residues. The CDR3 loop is CASSLGHLNTGELFF. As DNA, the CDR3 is TGTGCCAGCAGCCTCGGACATTTGAACACCGGGGAGCTGTTTTTT.

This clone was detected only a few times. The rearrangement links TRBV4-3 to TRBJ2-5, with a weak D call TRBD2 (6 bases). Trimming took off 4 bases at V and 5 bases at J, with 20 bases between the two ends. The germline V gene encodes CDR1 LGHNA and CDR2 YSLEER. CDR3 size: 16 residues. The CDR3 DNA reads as TGCGCCAGCAGCCTAAGTCAAGTCGGGAGTGGGGAGACCCAGTACTTC. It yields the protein CASSLSQVGSGETQYF.